This TCR beta chain emerged from a study of response to subunit inactivated influenza vaccine. CDR1 is KGHDR, CDR2 SFDVKD, per germline. This CDR3 is 17 amino acids long. Trimming at V came to 3 bases and at J to 1 base, leaving 10 bases not matched to a gene. General study points: Each seasonal influenza vaccination, the authors suggested, recruits few new T cells.

This clonotype showed up just a few times. Its antigen is currently unknown. TCRdb reanalysed the RT-PCR reads using MiXCR and keeps one entry per CDR3 protein. The sample lists 600,000 to 850,000 distinct CDR3 sequences; around 13% were seen once. Material: PBMCs from blood, obtained roughly 15 days before vaccination. The chain recombines TRBV24-1 with TRBJ2-5; TRBD2 aligns across 7 bases. The sequence was obtained from a man between 45 and 60 years old who received an inactivated influenza vaccine. The CDR3 DNA sequence: TGTGCCACCAGTGATCGAACCTTAGCGGGCGTCCAAGAGACCCAGTACTTC. It is translated as CATSDRTLAGVQETQYF.